A selection of T cell receptor beta chains follows, all from one sample in a study of blood T cells in healthy people across ages. TCRdb independently ran MiXCR on the 5' RACE reads; one entry per CDR3 protein. The sample lists approximately 1,100,000 distinct CDR3 sequences, under 55% occurring once. The sample was blood. The receptors originated from a woman in her sixties or seventies in good health. CDR3s include the opening cysteine and the closing phenylalanine or tryptophan. D genes are given only for firm matches. Part of the rows lack a size; the others show once, few, many or a class for expanded clones.

cdr3_length clone_size j_call v_call d_call cdr3_nt cdr3_aa
16 . TRBJ2-7 TRBV20-1 TRBD2 TGCAGTGCTAGACCGATAGTAAGCGGGACTACCTACGAGCAGTACTTC CSARPIVSGTTYEQYF
16 few TRBJ1-1 TRBV25-1 . TGTGCCAGCAGTGAAGCCCCCGGGGGAGCGAACACTGAAGCTTTCTTT CASSEAPGGANTEAFF
17 . TRBJ2-3 TRBV21-1 . TGTGCCAGCAGCAGAGATCCCGACAGGGGGTCCACAGATACGCAGTATTTT CASSRDPDRGSTDTQYF
16 . TRBJ1-4 TRBV7-9 . TGTGCCAGCAGCTTCGGTCCGGGGAGTCGTGATGAAAAACTGTTTTTT CASSFGPGSRDEKLFF
16 . TRBJ1-2 TRBV7-9 TRBD1 TGTGCCAGCAGCACAACTTCCGGGACAGGGGGCTATGGCTACACCTTC CASSTTSGTGGYGYTF
15 many TRBJ2-5 TRBV11-2 . TGTGCCAGCAGCTTCGGGGCGGGAAGTCAAGAGACCCAGTACTTC CASSFGAGSQETQYF
15 . TRBJ2-3 TRBV4-1 . TGCGCCAGCAGCCAAGAATCCCTTAGCACAGATACGCAGTATTTT CASSQESLSTDTQYF
14 few TRBJ2-7 TRBV5-1 . TGCGCCAGCAGCTTGGACTCGGGATCTGGCGAGCAGTACTTC CASSLDSGSGEQYF
18 . TRBJ1-6 TRBV20-1 . TGCAGTGCTAGAGATCGGGGGCAGGGGAGCTCCTATAATTCACCCCTCCACTTT CSARDRGQGSSYNSPLHF
16 few TRBJ2-3 TRBV7-6 . TGTGCCAGCAGCTCATTTAGGATGGGGGGCACAGATACGCAGTATTTT CASSSFRMGGTDTQYF
11 many TRBJ2-1 TRBV12-3/TRBV12-4 . TGTGCCAGCAGCTTCAGCGCCGAGCAGTTCTTC CASSFSAEQFF
14 . TRBJ2-1 TRBV4-1 . TGCGCCAGCAGCCAAGAGGAACTCCGGGATGAGCAGTTCTTC CASSQEELRDEQFF
14 few TRBJ2-5 TRBV20-1 TRBD1 TGCAGTGCCCAGGCATCAGGGGGCTATGAGACCCAGTACTTC CSAQASGGYETQYF
12 few TRBJ2-7 TRBV20-1 . TGCAGTGCTAGCGGGCCAAGCTACGAGCAGTACTTC CSASGPSYEQYF
17 . TRBJ2-5 TRBV9 TRBD2 TGTGCCAGCAGCGTAAATAGTGGGGGAGGGCCCCGAGAGACCCAGTACTTC CASSVNSGGGPRETQYF
15 . TRBJ2-1 TRBV5-1 TRBD1 TGCGCCAGCTCTACCTCCGGGACAGAATACAATGAGCAGTTCTTC CASSTSGTEYNEQFF
15 . TRBJ1-4 TRBV3-1 . TGTGCCAGCAGCGAAAGTCGGGGGAATAATGAAAAACTGTTTTTT CASSESRGNNEKLFF
17 . TRBJ2-1 TRBV28 TRBD2 TGTGCCAGCAGTTCTAGGACTAGCGGGAGATTCATCTATGAGCAGTTCTTC CASSSRTSGRFIYEQFF
16 few TRBJ2-1 TRBV10-1 TRBD2 TGCGCCAGCAGTGTTAGGCGGGAGGCGATCTACAATGAGCAGTTCTTC CASSVRREAIYNEQFF
15 . TRBJ2-1 TRBV27 . TGTGCCAGCAGCAACAGGCCTAGCTCCTACAATGAGCAGTTCTTC CASSNRPSSYNEQFF
19 . TRBJ2-7 TRBV5-5 TRBD1 TGTGCCAGCAGCTTGGAGAAAGGACAGGGATCTCGGTACCGCTACGAGCAGTACTTC CASSLEKGQGSRYRYEQYF
14 . TRBJ2-5 TRBV3-1 . TGTGCCAGCAGCCAAGTGCCGGGGGCAGAGACCCAGTACTTC CASSQVPGAETQYF
12 few TRBJ1-2 TRBV29-1 TRBD1 TGCAGCGTTGAGGGGACAGGGCATGGCTACACCTTC CSVEGTGHGYTF